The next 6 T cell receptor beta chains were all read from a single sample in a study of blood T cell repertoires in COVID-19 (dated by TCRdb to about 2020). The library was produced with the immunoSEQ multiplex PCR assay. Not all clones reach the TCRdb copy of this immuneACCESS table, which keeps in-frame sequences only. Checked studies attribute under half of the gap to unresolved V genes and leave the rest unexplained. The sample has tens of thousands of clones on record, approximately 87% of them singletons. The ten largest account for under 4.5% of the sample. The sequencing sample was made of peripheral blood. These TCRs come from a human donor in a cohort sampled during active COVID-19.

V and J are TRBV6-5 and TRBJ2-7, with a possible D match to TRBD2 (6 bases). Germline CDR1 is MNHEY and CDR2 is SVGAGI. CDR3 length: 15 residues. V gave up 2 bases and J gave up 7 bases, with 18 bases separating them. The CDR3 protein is CASSYVGRRKEEQYF. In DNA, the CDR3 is TGTGCCAGCAGTTACGTCGGGAGACGCAAGGAAGAGCAGTACTTC.

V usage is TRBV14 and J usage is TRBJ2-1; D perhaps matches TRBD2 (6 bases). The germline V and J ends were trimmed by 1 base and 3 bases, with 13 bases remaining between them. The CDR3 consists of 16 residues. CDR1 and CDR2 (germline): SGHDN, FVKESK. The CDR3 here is CASSQVGTFFYNEQFF. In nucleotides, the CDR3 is TGTGCCAGCAGCCAAGTGGGGACTTTTTTCTACAATGAGCAGTTCTTC.

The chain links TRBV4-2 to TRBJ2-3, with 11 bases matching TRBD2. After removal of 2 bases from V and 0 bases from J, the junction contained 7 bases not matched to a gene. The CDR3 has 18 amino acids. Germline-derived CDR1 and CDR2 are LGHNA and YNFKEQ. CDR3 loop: CASSQRNSGGASTDTQYF. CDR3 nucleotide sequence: TGTGCCAGCAGCCAACGCAATAGCGGGGGGGCTAGCACAGATACGCAGTATTTT.

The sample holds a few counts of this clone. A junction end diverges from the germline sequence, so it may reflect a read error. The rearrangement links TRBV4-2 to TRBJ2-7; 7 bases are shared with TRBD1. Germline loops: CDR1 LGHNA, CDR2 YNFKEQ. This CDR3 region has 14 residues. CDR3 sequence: CASSQGFGQVVVRF. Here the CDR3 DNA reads TGTGCCAGCAGCCAAGGCTTCGGACAGGTTGTGGTCCGCTTC.

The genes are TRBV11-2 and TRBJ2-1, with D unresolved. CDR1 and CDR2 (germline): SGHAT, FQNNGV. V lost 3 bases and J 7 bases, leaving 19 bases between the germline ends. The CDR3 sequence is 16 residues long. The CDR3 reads CASSFYEVVGRNEQFF. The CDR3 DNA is TGTGCCAGCAGCTTTTATGAGGTTGTAGGTAGGAATGAGCAGTTCTTC.

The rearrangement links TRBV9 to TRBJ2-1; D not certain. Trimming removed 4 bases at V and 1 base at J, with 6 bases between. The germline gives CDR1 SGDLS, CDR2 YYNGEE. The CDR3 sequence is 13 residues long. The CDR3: CASSPHSYNEQFF. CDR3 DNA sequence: TGTGCCAGCAGCCCACATTCCTACAATGAGCAGTTCTTC.